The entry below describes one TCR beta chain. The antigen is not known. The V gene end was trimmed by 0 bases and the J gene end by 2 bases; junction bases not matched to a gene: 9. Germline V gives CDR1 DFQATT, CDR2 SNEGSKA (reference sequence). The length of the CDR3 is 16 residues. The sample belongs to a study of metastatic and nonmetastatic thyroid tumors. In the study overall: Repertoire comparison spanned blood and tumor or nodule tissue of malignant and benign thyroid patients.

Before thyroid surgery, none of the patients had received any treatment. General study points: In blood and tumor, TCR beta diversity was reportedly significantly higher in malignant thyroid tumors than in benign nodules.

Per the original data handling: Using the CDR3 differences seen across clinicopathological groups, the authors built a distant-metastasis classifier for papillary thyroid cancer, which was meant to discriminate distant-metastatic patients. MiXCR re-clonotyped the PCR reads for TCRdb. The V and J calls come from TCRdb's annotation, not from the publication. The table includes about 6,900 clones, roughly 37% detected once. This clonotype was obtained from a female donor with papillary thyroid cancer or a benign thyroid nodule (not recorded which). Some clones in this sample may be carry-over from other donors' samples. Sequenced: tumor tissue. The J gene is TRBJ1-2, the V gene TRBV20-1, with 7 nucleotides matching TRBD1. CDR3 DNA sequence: TGCAGTGCTAGAGATAGTACGAGGGGGCGAAACTATGGCTACACCTTC. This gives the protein CSARDSTRGRNYGYTF.